Following are 12 T cell receptor beta chains from one sample sequenced in a study of cytomegalovirus exposure and HLA in healthy donors. Produced via immunoSEQ multiplex PCR; TCRdb's table is partial and in-frame only. The data hold more than 100,000 clones, with 85% to 90% observed a single time. Material for sequencing was PBMCs. Receptors were obtained from a man in his thirties or forties in good health and CMV-seronegative.

The chain recombines TRBV4-3 with TRBJ2-2, with 7 positions matching TRBD1. CDR1 LGHNA and CDR2 YSLEER come from the germline V gene. The CDR3 is 16 amino acids. The V and J ends lost 0 bases and 9 bases, in that order; junction bases with no gene match: 10. The CDR3 here is CASSQDWLQGVRELFF. The CDR3 DNA reads TGCGCCAGCAGCCAAGATTGGTTGCAGGGGGTGCGGGAGCTGTTTTTT.

V gene TRBV11-2 combines with J gene TRBJ2-3, with 10 bases lining up with TRBD2. The germline V gene has CDR1 SGHAT and CDR2 FQNNGV. Germline trimming cut 3 bases from V and 4 bases from J; bases unmatched to any gene: 4. This CDR3 spans 15 amino acids. DNA of the CDR3: TGTGCCAGCAGCTTCCTAGCGGGAGTTTCAGATACGCAGTATTTT. This sequence encodes CASSFLAGVSDTQYF.

V and J are TRBV15 and TRBJ2-2; D remains unclear. V was shortened by 5 bases and J by 5 bases, with 9 bases between the two germline ends. This CDR3 has 13 amino acids. Per the germline V gene, CDR1 is LNHNV and CDR2 is YYDKDF (reference sequence). CDR3 nucleotide sequence: TGTGCCACCAGCTCACTGTTAACCGGGGAGCTGTTTTTT. Amino acid sequence: CATSSLLTGELFF.

This sequence joins TRBV5-8 and TRBJ1-5; D is unclear. The V end was cut by 2 bases, the J end by 6 bases, with 12 bases between. The V gene's germline CDR1 is SGHTS and CDR2 YDEGEE. The CDR3 sequence is 14 residues long. CDR3 DNA: TGTGCCAGCAGCTTTGAAGTCGGGGTTCAGCCCCAGCATTTT. Translated, it gives CASSFEVGVQPQHF. The full variable domain, its missing parts supplied by reference TRBV5-8 and TRBJ1-5, is EAGVTQSPTHLIKTRGQQATLRCSPISGHTSVYWYQQALGLGLQFLLWYDEGEERNRGNFPPRFSGRQFPNYSSELNVNALELEDSALYLCASSFEVGVQPQHFGDGTRLSIL.

The rearrangement joins TRBV30 to TRBJ2-3, with D maybe TRBD1 (6 bases). The CDR3 consists of 13 residues. CDR1 is GTSNPN, CDR2 SVGIG, per germline (reference sequence). V lost 3 bases to trimming and J lost 4 bases, with 11 bases between them. CDR3 sequence reads: CAWRVQGSDTQYF. The CDR3 nucleotides are TGTGCCTGGAGGGTCCAGGGGTCAGATACGCAGTATTTT.

V and J are TRBV18 and TRBJ1-2, with D tentatively TRBD1 (6 bases). The CDR3 has 13 residues. Trimming stripped 9 bases from V and 5 bases from J, with 16 bases between. Germline-derived CDR1 and CDR2 are KGHSH and LQKENI. The DNA of the CDR3 is TGTGCCAGTCGCACAGGGCCAACGTATGGCTACACCTTC. Translated: CASRTGPTYGYTF.

The chain carries TRBV6-6 and TRBJ2-7; 8 bases agree with TRBD2. CDR3 length: 16 amino acids. The germline CDR1 and CDR2 sequences are MNHNY and SVGAGI (reference sequence). With V trimmed by 6 bases and J by 5 bases, 15 bases remained unmatched. The CDR3 nucleotides read TGTGCCAGCAGCCCCACCCCGAACGGGAGGGGTAACGAGCAGTACTTC. This sequence encodes CASSPTPNGRGNEQYF.

The chain employs TRBV19 and TRBJ2-3, with TRBD2 matching over 13 bases. This CDR3 has 16 residues. Germline CDR1 is LNHDA and CDR2 is SQIVND (reference sequence). V lost 4 bases and J lost 5; bases outside the gene matches: 6. The CDR3 spells CASSTWTSGSGDTQYF. Written as DNA, the CDR3 is TGTGCCAGTAGTACCTGGACTAGCGGGAGTGGAGATACGCAGTATTTT.

V is TRBV21-1 and J is TRBJ1-2; the table's D call, TRBD1, has no DNA check behind it. TRBV21-1 is termed a pseudogene. The CDR3 has 19 residues. The CDR3 nucleotides read TGTGCCAGCAGCAAACGAAGGGACAGGGGAGTTCTTTTCGACTATGGCTACACCTTC. Translated, it gives CASSKRRDRGVLFDYGYTF.

This clone was recorded once. The chain couples TRBV11-2 to TRBJ2-7; tentatively, D is TRBD2 (6 bases). V shed 3 bases and J shed 4 bases, with 16 bases lying between them. CDR3 length equals 15 residues. CDR1 and CDR2 (germline): SGHAT, FQNNGV. The CDR3 spells CASSFPHGRLYEQYF. CDR3 bases: TGTGCCAGCAGCTTCCCACATGGGAGGTTGTACGAGCAGTACTTC.

V usage is TRBV29-1 and J usage is TRBJ2-7, with 7 bases matching TRBD1. This CDR3 comprises 15 residues. The ends lost 4 bases at V and 6 bases at J; junction bases unmatched: 15. Germline CDR1 is SQVTM and CDR2 is ANQGSEA. The CDR3 region has the DNA TGCAGCGTTGTCCCCCCGGACAGGCTTCCTGGCGAGCAGTACTTC. Translation: CSVVPPDRLPGEQYF.

This sequence joins TRBV21-1 and TRBJ2-4; the table's D call TRBD1 went unverified against the DNA. TRBV21-1 is annotated as a pseudogene. This CDR3 is 21 amino acids long. The CDR3 DNA reads TGTGCCAGCAGCCCCCCTAACCCGACAGGGACCTCCGCGGCGGCCAAAAACATTCAGTACTTC. This sequence encodes CASSPPNPTGTSAAAKNIQYF.